This passage covers 25 T cell receptor beta chains from one sample sequenced in a study of T cell repertoires in cytomegalovirus infection. Antigens for these TCRs are unknown. TCRdb fed the reads into MiXCR, producing one record per CDR3 protein. The sample consists of about 890,000 distinct CDR3 sequences, approximately 30% of them appearing once. This specimen consisted of cultured CD8+ T cells from PBMCs, obtained from culture after CMV antigen stimulation. These receptors all stem from a human donor in good health (CMV status not recorded). Some clones in this sample may be carry-over from other donors' samples.

There are many counts of this clonotype. V and J are TRBV9 and TRBJ1-2; D gene ambiguous. The CDR3 totals 16 residues. The V end lost 0 bases, the J end lost 6 bases, and 18 bases lay between the germline ends. Germline V gene data show CDR1 as SGDLS and CDR2 as YYNGEE. The CDR3 here is CASSVGRREGQDGYTF. CDR3 DNA sequence: TGTGCCAGCAGCGTAGGGAGGCGGGAGGGCCAGGATGGCTACACCTTC.

This clonotype was seen a handful of times. The chain has TRBV20-1 and TRBJ2-2, with D hard to call. The CDR3 is 12 residues long. Trimming took 3 bases from V and 3 from J, leaving 5 bases between them. CDR1 DFQATT and CDR2 SNEGSKA come from the germline V gene (reference sequence). This CDR3 reads CSASTDTGELFF. CDR3 nucleotides: TGCAGTGCTAGTACGGACACCGGGGAGCTGTTTTTT.

This clonotype has a handful of counts. The gene calls are TRBV4-1 and TRBJ2-1; D is tentatively TRBD1 or TRBD2 (5 bases each). The CDR3 extends over 13 amino acids. V shed 0 bases and J shed 7 bases, with 7 bases lying between them. Germline assignment: CDR1 MGHRA and CDR2 YSYEKL. The CDR3 nucleotides are TGCGCCAGCAGCCAAGATGAGGGGAATGAGCAGTTCTTC. It is translated as CASSQDEGNEQFF.

There are a few counts of this clonotype. This chain joins TRBV19 and TRBJ2-7; D is perhaps TRBD2 (5 bases). Trimming stripped 6 bases from V and 0 bases from J, with 9 bases between. The germline V gene has CDR1 LNHDA and CDR2 SQIVND (reference sequence). This CDR3 region has 13 residues. Here the CDR3 reads CASSGVHSYEQYF. For the CDR3, the DNA is TGTGCCAGTAGCGGGGTTCACTCCTACGAGCAGTACTTC.

This clonotype was seen only a few times. V gene TRBV2 combines with J gene TRBJ1-6, with a possible D match to TRBD1 (5 bases). The CDR3 loop spans 15 amino acids. Germline values: CDR1 SNHLY, CDR2 FYNNEI. Trimming removed 4 bases from V and 6 bases from J, with 13 bases in between. This chain's CDR3 is CASSGTGHLNSPLHF. The CDR3 nucleotides are TGTGCCAGCAGTGGTACGGGGCACCTTAATTCACCCCTCCACTTT.

Only a few counts were recorded for this clonotype. V is TRBV24-1 and J is TRBJ2-1; 14 bases fit TRBD2. V lost 5 bases and J lost 9; bases outside the gene matches: 5. This CDR3 is built from 15 residues. Per germline, CDR1 KGHDR and CDR2 SFDVKD. CDR3 sequence reads: CATSAIGLAGGEQFF. The CDR3 region has the DNA TGTGCCACCAGTGCCATTGGACTAGCGGGGGGTGAGCAGTTCTTC.

This chain links TRBV4-3 with TRBJ2-1; D gene unclear. Looked up from germline, CDR1 is LGHNA and CDR2 is YSLEER. This CDR3 comprises 14 residues. The ends were cut back, 0 bases at V and 6 bases at J, with 9 bases in the middle. Here the CDR3 reads CASSQDRVPNEQFF. The CDR3 coding sequence is TGCGCCAGCAGCCAAGATAGGGTTCCCAATGAGCAGTTCTTC.

The chain links TRBV27 to TRBJ2-7; 9 bases are a match to TRBD1. Germline assignment: CDR1 MNHEY and CDR2 SMNVEV (reference sequence). Trimming cost V 6 bases and J 4 bases; bases outside gene matches: 7. There are 14 residues in the CDR3. Here the CDR3 DNA reads TGTGCCAGCAGGGTGGGACAGGGTCGGTACGAGCAGTACTTC. It yields the protein CASRVGQGRYEQYF.

The sample holds a few counts of this clonotype. This sequence joins TRBV12-3 or TRBV12-4 and TRBJ1-4; no reliable D call. The CDR3 consists of 16 residues. V was clipped by 0 bases and J by 5 bases, with 13 bases between them. CDR3 sequence: CASSLASDRLNEKLFF. The CDR3 bases are TGTGCCAGCAGTTTAGCCTCTGACCGCCTGAATGAAAAACTGTTTTTT.

This clonotype was seen only a few times. The genes are TRBV4-1 and TRBJ2-7; perhaps TRBD2 as D (6 bases). The CDR3 is made up of 15 amino acids. Trimming stripped 4 bases from V and 0 bases from J, with 13 bases between. Germline V CDR1 and CDR2: MGHRA, YSYEKL. CDR3 sequence reads: CASSPSQGGSYEQYF. The CDR3 bases are TGCGCCAGCAGCCCGAGCCAGGGAGGCTCCTACGAGCAGTACTTC.

A few counts support this clonotype. This sequence joins TRBV27 and TRBJ2-3; TRBD2 is a possible D gene (6 bases). Trimming left V 2 bases short and J 8 bases short, with 14 bases between. The CDR3 runs to 14 residues. CDR1 and CDR2 (germline): MNHEY, SMNVEV (reference sequence). The CDR3 DNA sequence: TGTGCCAGCAGTTTAGGGGGGACTCAAGCTACGCAGTATTTT. Translated, it gives CASSLGGTQATQYF.

V usage is TRBV12-3 or TRBV12-4 and J usage is TRBJ1-4; D might be TRBD1 (5 bases). The CDR3 totals 16 residues. The ends were cut back, 1 base at V and 12 bases at J, with 21 bases in the middle. In DNA, the CDR3 is TGTGCCAGCAGTTTAGTGGGGCTGAGCATGATTGATCAACTGTTTTTT. It encodes CASSLVGLSMIDQLFF.

This clonotype was observed a handful of times. The rearrangement links TRBV5-5 to TRBJ1-1; TRBD1 agrees at 8 bases. Looked up from germline, CDR1 is SGHKS and CDR2 is YYEKEE (reference sequence). Trimming took 4 bases from V and 4 from J; bases not matched to a gene: 9. This CDR3 has 15 amino acids. The CDR3, as DNA: TGTGCCAGCAGCATCGACAGGGGCTGGAGCACTGAAGCTTTCTTT. Residues: CASSIDRGWSTEAFF.

The chain joins TRBV11-2 to TRBJ1-1; D gene ambiguous. This CDR3 has 15 residues. Trimming cost V 5 bases and J 0 bases, with 13 bases left between them. The germline gives CDR1 SGHAT, CDR2 FQNNGV. In DNA, the CDR3 is TGTGCCAGCAGCCCGTGGAAGGATCTGAACACTGAAGCTTTCTTT. Encoded protein: CASSPWKDLNTEAFF.

This chain joins TRBV4-1 and TRBJ1-6; 9 bases are shared with TRBD1. The CDR3 has 15 amino acids. J gave up 6 bases and V 3 bases, and 3 bases lay outside the gene matches. The germline gives CDR1 MGHRA, CDR2 YSYEKL. The CDR3 nucleotides read TGCGCCAGCAGCCACCAGACAGGGGGTAATTCACCCCTCCACTTT. This codes for CASSHQTGGNSPLHF.

In its sample, this clonotype was seen a few times. The V call is TRBV10-3, the J call TRBJ2-3; TRBD2 might be the D (5 bases). The V gene's germline CDR1 is ENHRY and CDR2 SYGVKD. The germline V and J ends were trimmed by 0 bases and 4 bases, with 8 bases remaining between them. The CDR3 has 14 residues. In DNA, the CDR3 is TGTGCCATCAGTGAGTCAGGACTCTCAGATACGCAGTATTTT. Amino acid sequence: CAISESGLSDTQYF.

This clonotype was detected ten times or more. The chain uses TRBV7-2 and TRBJ1-4; maybe TRBD1 (5 bases). With 5 bases removed from V and 7 bases from J, the gap between germline ends came to 14 bases. CDR3 length: 14 amino acids. The germline CDR1 and CDR2 sequences are SGHTA and FQGNSA. The CDR3 loop is CASSGGLMTEKLFF. For the CDR3, the DNA is TGTGCCAGCAGCGGGGGACTGATGACTGAAAAACTGTTTTTT.

J is TRBJ1-2 and V is TRBV7-2, with a weak D call TRBD1 (5 bases). V was cut by 5 bases and J by 4 bases, with 8 bases left in between. CDR1 is SGHTA and CDR2 is FQGNSA in the germline V gene. CDR3 length: 12 amino acids. Here the CDR3 DNA reads TGTGCCAGCAGCGGCAGGGTCTATGGCTACACCTTC. Amino acids: CASSGRVYGYTF.

The gene calls are TRBV12-3 or TRBV12-4 and TRBJ1-5, with D maybe TRBD1 (5 bases). This CDR3 comprises 18 residues. V lost 4 bases to trimming and J lost 0 bases, with 19 bases between them. CDR3 sequence: CASSSAPWDGSSNQPQHF. The CDR3, as DNA: TGTGCCAGCAGTTCAGCCCCTTGGGACGGATCTAGCAATCAGCCCCAGCATTTT.

The chain couples TRBV12-3 or TRBV12-4 to TRBJ2-1; D remains unclear. The V gene lost 7 bases and the J gene lost 1 base, with 14 bases spanning the gap. The CDR3 has 15 amino acids. In DNA form, the CDR3 reads TGTGCCAGCACTTCGTATTTGGGATCCTACAATGAGCAGTTCTTC. Its protein product is CASTSYLGSYNEQFF.

This clonotype was seen repeatedly, ten times or more. The J gene is TRBJ2-5, the V gene TRBV7-2, with D possibly matching TRBD2 (6 bases). Germline values: CDR1 SGHTA, CDR2 FQGNSA. Trimming removed 1 base at V and 5 bases at J, with 8 bases between. This CDR3 comprises 13 residues. The CDR3 here is CASSLVAVETQYF. CDR3 bases: TGTGCCAGCAGCTTAGTAGCGGTGGAGACCCAGTACTTC.

Turning to this clonotype: This may arise from a read error, as a much more abundant clone is one base away. V usage is TRBV7-6 and J usage is TRBJ2-2; tentatively, D is TRBD2 (5 bases). Germline CDR1 reads SGHVS; CDR2 reads FNYEAQ. The length of the CDR3 is 16 residues. The CDR3: CASSPPGVAAPGEQFF. CDR3 coding DNA: TGTGCCAGCAGCCCTCCAGGTGTAGCAGCCCCCGGGGAGCAGTTTTTT.

This clonotype was seen a few times. V and J are TRBV7-9 and TRBJ1-1; weak D call: TRBD1 (5 bases). CDR1 and CDR2 (germline): SEHNR, FQNEAQ (reference sequence). Between the trimmed V and J ends, which lost 4 bases and 0 bases, there was a span of 12 bases. The CDR3 consists of 15 residues. CDR3 amino acids: CASSSGEGVNTEAFF. In nucleotides, the CDR3 is TGTGCCAGCAGCTCCGGGGAAGGGGTGAACACTGAAGCTTTCTTT.

The chain couples TRBV27 to TRBJ2-3; maybe TRBD1 (7 bases). The CDR3 consists of 17 residues. Trimming shortened V by 6 bases and J by 2 bases, and 21 bases separated the two germline ends. Per germline, CDR1 MNHEY and CDR2 SMNVEV (reference sequence). CDR3 residues: CASSPGGRGTLTDTQYF. The CDR3 bases are TGTGCCAGCAGCCCCGGGGGCAGGGGGACCCTCACAGATACGCAGTATTTT.

This sequence joins TRBV7-6 and TRBJ2-1, with D tentatively TRBD1 or TRBD2 (5 bases each). The CDR3 has 18 amino acids. Trimming pared 2 bases from V and 4 bases from J, leaving 21 bases between. Looked up from germline, CDR1 is SGHVS and CDR2 is FNYEAQ. CDR3 sequence reads: CASSLQYYRDVSYNEQFF. In DNA, the CDR3 is TGTGCCAGCAGCTTACAGTACTACCGGGACGTTTCTTACAATGAGCAGTTCTTC.